The T cell receptor beta chain under discussion was sequenced for a study of regulatory T cells in long-lasting Graves disease. This clonotype appeared many times. Construction of the TCR beta libraries employed iRepertoire HTBI primers in conjunction with Arm-PCR of CDR3 regions. TCRdb ran MiXCR on the multiplex PCR reads and lists one entry per CDR3 protein. The sample has more than 450,000 distinct CDR3 sequences; 12% are singletons. The time point: newly diagnosed GD, antithyroid drugs for less than 3 months. Preparation of the TCR library used RNA extracted from PBMCs. The same data also contributed to another study, on T cells in Graves' hyperthyroidism and ophthalmopathy. Per that paper: Not enrolled were patients with uncontrolled infection, other autoimmune disease, pregnancy or lactation.

This TCR was recovered from a woman younger than 45 with Graves disease. This sample comprised peripheral blood mononuclear cells (PBMCs), obtained at new diagnosis, from a patient treated with antithyroid drugs.

In DNA, the CDR3 is TGTGCCAGCTCACCCGGACTAGCGGGAGACAATGAGCAGTTCTTC. This translates into CASSPGLAGDNEQFF. The gene calls are TRBV18 and TRBJ2-1; 13 bases fit TRBD2. V shed 3 bases, J shed 5 bases, and the junction held 1 base outside the gene matches. In germline, CDR1 is KGHSH, CDR2 LQKENI. The CDR3 is 15 residues long.